The rows below give T cell receptor beta chains drawn from one sample of a study of blood T cells in healthy people across ages. TCRdb analysed the 5' RACE reads with MiXCR anew, one entry per CDR3 protein. The sample has about 1.8 million distinct CDR3 sequences; around half are singletons. Sequencing input: blood. The source of these receptors is a woman between 35 and 50 years old in good health. The CDR3 runs from the conserved cysteine through the conserved F or W. D genes are given only for firm matches. Only part of the rows carry a size: once, few, many, or a class if the clone is expanded.

d_gene | j_gene | v_gene | abundance | CDR3nt | CDR3aa
TRBD1 | TRBJ1-4 | TRBV20-1 | - | TGCAGTGCTGAAATTCCCGGGACAGAGAATGAAAAACTGTTTTTT | CSAEIPGTENEKLFF
TRBD2 | TRBJ2-1 | TRBV12-3/TRBV12-4 | few | TGTGCCAGCAGGGGACTAGCGGGGGGGCTACTTTCCTACAATGAGCAGTTCTTC | CASRGLAGGLLSYNEQFF
TRBD1 | TRBJ2-7 | TRBV6-5 | once | TGTGCCAGCAGCGAAACGGCAGGGGGCCTCTACGAGCAGTACTTC | CASSETAGGLYEQYF
- | TRBJ2-7 | TRBV11-2 | - | TGTGCCAGCAGCTTAGTTAGTAGTGGGGACGAGCAGTACTTC | CASSLVSSGDEQYF
TRBD1 | TRBJ1-2 | TRBV11-1 | few | TGTGCCAGCAGCTTAGCCGCCGGGACAGAAAACTATGGCTACACCTTC | CASSLAAGTENYGYTF
TRBD1 | TRBJ2-7 | TRBV6-6 | once | TGTGCCAGCAGTTACCGAACAGGGGGTCGGGCCGAGCAGTACTTC | CASSYRTGGRAEQYF
- | TRBJ2-7 | TRBV10-3 | many | TGTGCCATCAGTCTAGGGGGTCTCTACGAGCAGTACTTC | CAISLGGLYEQYF
- | TRBJ2-1 | TRBV7-6 | few | TGTGCCAGCAGCTTAGGGTGGACAGACCTCTCATCGGACAATGAGCAGTTCTTC | CASSLGWTDLSSDNEQFF
TRBD1 | TRBJ2-7 | TRBV6-2/TRBV6-3 | - | TGTGCCAGCAGTTACCATTTGACAGGGCCACCCTACGAGCAGTACTTC | CASSYHLTGPPYEQYF
TRBD1 | TRBJ2-4 | TRBV2 | few | TGTGCCAGCAGTGAAGGGACAGGGCTAGCCAAAAACATTCAGTACTTC | CASSEGTGLAKNIQYF